One and the same sample provided the 25 T cell receptor beta chains below, sequenced in a study of regulatory T cells in long-lasting Graves disease. This sample's time point: newly diagnosed GD, antithyroid drugs for less than 3 months. RNA isolated from PBMCs was used to make the TCR library. Library construction for TCR beta used iRepertoire HTBI primers and Arm-PCR of CDR3 regions. TCRdb analysed the multiplex PCR reads with MiXCR anew, one entry per CDR3 protein. The sample lists hundreds of thousands of distinct CDR3 sequences; around 17% were seen once. These data were also filed under a second study, of T cells in Graves' hyperthyroidism and ophthalmopathy.

The sequencing used peripheral blood mononuclear cells (PBMCs), collected at new diagnosis, from a patient treated with antithyroid drugs. The receptors here all came from a woman aged 25-40 years with Graves disease.

The chain joins TRBV12-3 or TRBV12-4 to TRBJ1-5; maybe TRBD1 (5 bases). CDR3 length: 13 residues. V was shortened by 2 bases and J by 6 bases, with 8 bases between the two germline ends. DNA for the CDR3: TGTGCCAGCAGTTTAAAAGGGGCTCAGCCCCAGCATTTT. Encoded protein: CASSLKGAQPQHF.

The rearrangement joins TRBV6-1 to TRBJ2-1, with 10 positions matching TRBD2. There are 14 residues in the CDR3. CDR1 and CDR2 (germline): MNHNS, SASEGT. Trimming cost V 5 bases and J 6 bases; bases outside gene matches: 4. CDR3 sequence reads: CASSPGLALNEQFF. The DNA of the CDR3 is TGTGCCAGCAGTCCGGGACTAGCGCTCAATGAGCAGTTCTTC.

This clonotype was recorded at least ten times. V usage is TRBV19 and J usage is TRBJ2-5, with a tentative D call TRBD1 (6 bases). This CDR3 comprises 16 residues. Trimming took 0 bases from V and 5 from J, leaving 16 bases between them. Germline values: CDR1 LNHDA, CDR2 SQIVND (reference sequence). CDR3 in amino acids: CASSIDRQGRGETQYF. The CDR3 bases are TGTGCCAGTAGTATAGATAGGCAGGGGCGAGGGGAGACCCAGTACTTC.

This clonotype has at least ten counts. The V call is TRBV28, the J call TRBJ2-7, with a weak D call TRBD2 (5 bases). CDR1 and CDR2 (germline): MDHEN, SYDVKM. V lost 2 bases and J 5 bases, leaving 16 bases between the germline ends. The length of the CDR3 is 15 residues. The CDR3 loop reads CASSLGNSGSNEQYF. The CDR3 DNA reads TGTGCCAGCAGTTTAGGAAACAGCGGATCTAACGAGCAGTACTTC. Using reference TRBV28 and TRBJ2-7 for the parts outside the CDR3, the full variable domain is DVKVTQSSRYLVKRTGEKVFLECVQDMDHENMFWYRQDPGLGLRLIYFSYDVKMKEKGDIPEGYSVSREKKERFSLILESASTNQTSMYLCASSLGNSGSNEQYFGPGTRLTVT.

V gene TRBV19 combines with J gene TRBJ1-5, with D possibly being TRBD1 (5 bases). Trimming shortened V by 3 bases and J by 5 bases, and 14 bases separated the two germline ends. The CDR3 has 15 residues. Germline CDR1 is LNHDA and CDR2 is SQIVND (reference sequence). CDR3 region: CASSMGRRGDQPQHF. The CDR3 DNA reads as TGTGCCAGTAGTATGGGCAGGAGGGGTGATCAGCCCCAGCATTTT.

At least ten counts were recorded for this clonotype. The chain combines TRBV12-3 or TRBV12-4 with TRBJ2-7; D tentatively fits TRBD1 or TRBD2 (7 bases each). Between the trimmed V and J ends, which lost 7 bases and 1 base, there was a span of 17 bases. The CDR3 sequence is 15 residues long. CDR3 amino acids: CASNSGGVGSYEQYF. As DNA, the CDR3 is TGTGCCAGCAACTCAGGGGGGGTTGGTTCCTACGAGCAGTACTTC.

This clonotype has a handful of counts. The chain is built from TRBV29-1 and TRBJ2-2; D remains unclear. Germline CDR1 reads SQVTM; CDR2 reads ANQGSEA. CDR3 length: 10 amino acids. Trimming cost V 5 bases and J 8 bases, with 6 bases left between them. The CDR3 sequence is CSVLSGELFF. Here the CDR3 DNA reads TGCAGCGTTTTGTCGGGGGAGCTGTTTTTT.

The V and J genes are TRBV9 and TRBJ2-2, with D perhaps TRBD1 or TRBD2 (5 bases each). The CDR3 length is 19 residues. Trimming removed 1 base at V and 4 bases at J, with 23 bases between. Germline V gene data show CDR1 as SGDLS and CDR2 as YYNGEE. CDR3 protein: CASSVRSQGQSGGTGELFF. In DNA, the CDR3 is TGTGCCAGCAGCGTACGAAGCCAAGGACAAAGCGGCGGCACCGGGGAGCTGTTTTTT.

V usage is TRBV5-1 and J usage is TRBJ2-2; maybe TRBD1 (5 bases). Per germline, CDR1 SGHRS and CDR2 YFSETQ. V shed 2 bases and J shed 7 bases, with 12 bases lying between them. CDR3 length: 14 amino acids. The CDR3 loop reads CASSFTGVGGELFF. In nucleotides, the CDR3 is TGCGCCAGCAGCTTTACAGGCGTAGGCGGGGAGCTGTTTTTT.

This clonotype was counted many times. This rearrangement joins TRBV6-2 or TRBV6-3 to TRBJ2-1; TRBD2 agrees at 7 bases. The CDR3 extends over 19 amino acids. The V gene's germline CDR1 is MNHEY and CDR2 SVGEGT. With 2 bases clipped from V and 3 bases from J, the junction kept 16 bases outside the gene matches. The CDR3 nucleotides read TGTGCCAGCAGTTACCTCTCGAGGGTTCAGCGGGGACTCTACAATGAGCAGTTCTTC. Translated: CASSYLSRVQRGLYNEQFF.

This clonotype showed up many times. The genes are TRBV2 and TRBJ1-4; 7 bases align to TRBD1. The trim removed 6 bases at V and 4 bases at J, leaving 11 bases unmatched. The CDR3 totals 16 residues. The V gene's germline CDR1 is SNHLY and CDR2 FYNNEI. The CDR3: CASSVTGIDGNEKLFF. CDR3 coding DNA: TGTGCCAGCAGCGTGACAGGGATTGACGGTAATGAAAAACTGTTTTTT.

Worth noting for this clonotype: This may be a read error: a much more frequent sequence differs by one nucleotide. V is TRBV27 and J is TRBJ1-1; D remains unclear. CDR1 and CDR2 from the germline V gene are MNHEY and SMNVEV (reference sequence). CDR3 length: 13 amino acids. The CDR3 sequence is CASSLMVNTEASF. CDR3 bases: TGTGCCAGCAGTTTGATGGTGAACACTGAAGCTTCCTTT.

A remark on this clonotype: With a much larger clone just one base away, this may be a read error. The V call is TRBV28, the J call TRBJ2-7; D is unresolved. Germline V gene data show CDR1 as MDHEN and CDR2 as SYDVKM. This CDR3 is 13 amino acids long. Here the CDR3 DNA reads TGTGCCACCAGTGATAATAGTCTGGGTGAGCAGTACTTC. Translation: CATSDNSLGEQYF. The full variable domain, completed using reference TRBV28 and TRBJ2-7, is DVKVTQSSRYLVKRTGEKVFLECVQDMDHENMFWYRQDPGLGLRLIYFSYDVKMKEKGDIPEGYSVSREKKERFSLILESASTNQTSMYLCATSDNSLGEQYFGPGTRLTVT.

This clonotype showed up many times. The chain uses TRBV11-2 and TRBJ1-1, with a possible D match to TRBD1 (6 bases). Trimming took off 6 bases at V and 1 base at J, with 12 bases between the two ends. The V gene's germline CDR1 is SGHAT and CDR2 FQNNGV. The CDR3 is 14 amino acids. As DNA, the CDR3 is TGTGCCAGCAGTAGTCAGACAGGGAACACTGAAGCTTTCTTT. Translated: CASSSQTGNTEAFF.

The V and J genes are TRBV28 and TRBJ2-1, with TRBD1 matching over 8 bases. Germline loops: CDR1 MDHEN, CDR2 SYDVKM. The V segment lost 3 bases and the J segment 2 bases; nucleotides outside the gene matches: 6. There are 16 residues in the CDR3. The CDR3 nucleotides read TGTGCCAGCAGTTTCCCCCCGGGACAGGCCTACAATGAGCAGTTCTTC. Translation: CASSFPPGQAYNEQFF. Full variable domain (remainder filled in from reference TRBV28 and TRBJ2-1): DVKVTQSSRYLVKRTGEKVFLECVQDMDHENMFWYRQDPGLGLRLIYFSYDVKMKEKGDIPEGYSVSREKKERFSLILESASTNQTSMYLCASSFPPGQAYNEQFFGPGTRLTVL.

This clonotype was counted many times. This chain joins TRBV10-3 and TRBJ2-5, with 9 bases lining up with TRBD1. Trimming removed 4 bases from V and 4 bases from J; junction bases left unmatched: 4. The germline gives CDR1 ENHRY, CDR2 SYGVKD. This CDR3 contains 14 residues. The CDR3 sequence: CAISAGTGSETQYF. The CDR3, as DNA: TGTGCCATCAGTGCCGGGACAGGGTCAGAGACCCAGTACTTC.

This chain joins TRBV5-1 and TRBJ2-2; the D gene is possibly TRBD1 (6 bases). Germline CDR1 reads SGHRS; CDR2 reads YFSETQ. The CDR3 runs to 14 residues. Trimming left V 3 bases short and J 5 bases short, with 11 bases between. CDR3: CASSSLQGTGELFF. The DNA for the CDR3 is TGCGCCAGCAGCTCATTACAGGGAACCGGGGAGCTGTTTTTT.

This clonotype has only a few counts. The V gene is TRBV2, the J gene TRBJ1-1; no firm D call. In germline, CDR1 is SNHLY, CDR2 FYNNEI. Trimming pared 8 bases from V and 0 bases from J, leaving 16 bases between. There are 15 residues in the CDR3. CDR3 bases: TGTGCCAGCTGGGCCGGAGGACTATTGAACACTGAAGCTTTCTTT. Protein: CASWAGGLLNTEAFF. Looking up the rest from reference TRBV2 and TRBJ1-1 gives the full variable domain: EPEVTQTPSHQVTQMGQEVILRCVPISNHLYFYWYRQILGQKVEFLVSFYNNEISEKSEIFDDQFSVERPDGSNFTLKIRSTKLEDSAMYFCASWAGGLLNTEAFFGQGTRLTVV.

This clonotype was detected only a few times. The chain employs TRBV27 and TRBJ2-6; D possibly corresponds to TRBD1 (5 bases). The CDR3 loop spans 18 amino acids. V was trimmed by 4 bases and J by 4 bases, leaving 20 bases between them. The V gene's germline CDR1 is MNHEY and CDR2 SMNVEV (reference sequence). The DNA for the CDR3 is TGTGCCAGCAGTTCAAGAGTGACAGCCTCAGAAGGGGCCAACGTCCTGACTTTC. Its translation: CASSSRVTASEGANVLTF.

This clonotype has ten or more counts. The chain employs TRBV24-1 and TRBJ2-1; 9 nucleotides line up with TRBD1. The CDR3 length is 15 residues. V shed 3 bases and J 9 bases; nucleotides not matched to a gene: 8. CDR1 is KGHDR, CDR2 SFDVKD, per germline. The CDR3 spells CATSDSGQGSGEQFF. The CDR3 region has the DNA TGTGCCACCAGTGATAGCGGACAGGGGTCGGGTGAGCAGTTCTTC.

The genes are TRBV7-3 and TRBJ2-1, with TRBD2 identical over 8 bases. CDR1 is SGHTA, CDR2 FQGTGA, per germline. The CDR3 runs 15 residues. The V segment lost 2 bases and the J segment 4 bases; nucleotides outside the gene matches: 4. CDR3 residues: CASSLLSSGYNEQFF. CDR3 DNA sequence: TGTGCCAGCAGCTTATTGTCTAGCGGGTACAATGAGCAGTTCTTC.

This clonotype was picked up many times. The genes are TRBV7-8 and TRBJ2-1; D is uncertain. Germline loops: CDR1 SGHVS, CDR2 FQNEAQ. This CDR3 has 15 amino acids. Trimming took 2 bases from V and 8 from J, leaving 16 bases between them. CDR3 region: CASSLWASSSDEQFF. DNA of the CDR3: TGTGCCAGCAGCTTATGGGCGTCTAGTTCCGATGAGCAGTTCTTC.

At least ten counts were recorded for this clonotype. The chain joins TRBV27 to TRBJ1-1, with TRBD1 identical over 9 bases. The CDR3 has 16 residues. CDR1 MNHEY and CDR2 SMNVEV come from the germline V gene (reference sequence). After removal of 5 bases from V and 3 bases from J, the junction contained 10 bases not matched to a gene. The CDR3 DNA reads as TGTGCCAGCAGTCAACCCCTGACAGGGGGTTACACTGAAGCTTTCTTT. Translation: CASSQPLTGGYTEAFF.

This clonotype was seen a few times. This rearrangement joins TRBV27 to TRBJ2-3; TRBD1 matches 9 bases. The germline V gene has CDR1 MNHEY and CDR2 SMNVEV (reference sequence). V was clipped by 6 bases and J by 3 bases; unmatched bases: 4. The CDR3 contains 14 residues. The CDR3 coding sequence is TGTGCCAGCAGGTGGACAGGGGTTACAGATACGCAGTATTTT. Protein product: CASRWTGVTDTQYF.

V and J are TRBV10-3 and TRBJ2-1; 10 positions agree with TRBD2. From germline, CDR1 is ENHRY and CDR2 SYGVKD. The CDR3 sequence is 17 residues long. Trimming took 3 bases from V and 6 from J; bases not matched to a gene: 11. CDR3 protein: CAISEFIGLAGVNEQFF. The CDR3, as DNA: TGTGCCATCAGTGAATTTATAGGGCTAGCGGGAGTCAATGAGCAGTTCTTC.